The 25 T cell receptor beta chains given below trace back to one sample, sequenced in a study of T cell responses to AZD1222 COVID-19 vaccine. Profiled with immunoSEQ multiplex PCR; TCRdb holds only in-frame clones, not every one. Among about 150,000 clones, 89% were seen once, and the ten largest hold 4.5% to 6.5%. The starting material was peripheral blood, obtained on day 0 of AZD1222 vaccination. The receptors were sampled from an adult in good health.

The rearrangement links TRBV28 to TRBJ1-5, with no clear D. The CDR3 consists of 14 residues. V lost 5 bases to trimming and J lost 0 bases, with 8 bases between them. Germline V CDR1 and CDR2: MDHEN, SYDVKM. The CDR3 DNA reads as TGTGCCAGCAGTCCCTCCGTTAGCAATCAGCCCCAGCATTTT. Translated: CASSPSVSNQPQHF.

The V gene is TRBV18, the J gene TRBJ2-5, with D tentatively TRBD1 or TRBD2 (5 bases each). The ends were cut back, 6 bases at V and 5 bases at J, with 13 bases in the middle. There are 13 residues in the CDR3. Germline V gene sequence: CDR1 KGHSH, CDR2 LQKENI. CDR3 in amino acids: CASSPRRGETQYF. The DNA for the CDR3 is TGTGCCAGCTCCCCCCGCCGGGGCGAGACCCAGTACTTC.

Regarding this clone: At one end the junction does not follow the germline gene, possibly because of a read error. The chain joins TRBV19 to TRBJ1-1, with D possibly TRBD1 on 5 matching bases. CDR1 is LNHDA and CDR2 is SQIVND in the germline V gene (reference sequence). The CDR3 runs 14 residues. The CDR3 loop is CASSLEGLNTEAFF. The CDR3 DNA reads as TGTGCCAGTAGTTTAGAGGGGTTAAACACTGAAGCTTTCTTT.

The chain recombines TRBV25-1 with TRBJ2-3, with D maybe TRBD1 (5 bases). The germline gives CDR1 MGHDK, CDR2 SYGVNS. The V gene lost 4 bases and the J gene lost 4 bases, with 6 bases spanning the gap. This CDR3 has 12 amino acids. CDR3 nucleotide sequence: TGTGCCAGCAGTGGCAGGGCAGATACGCAGTATTTT. It specifies CASSGRADTQYF.

The chain links TRBV28 to TRBJ1-2, with D perhaps TRBD1 (6 bases). V was clipped by 7 bases and J by 10 bases, with 22 bases between them. Germline values: CDR1 MDHEN, CDR2 SYDVKM. The CDR3 consists of 14 residues. The CDR3 DNA reads as TGTGCCAGCACCGCATTCCAGGGGAATTGGGTCTACACCTTC. Its translation is CASTAFQGNWVYTF.

V usage is TRBV6-2 or TRBV6-3 and J usage is TRBJ1-1; D is uncertain. This CDR3 is 12 amino acids long. CDR1 is MNHEY, CDR2 SVGEGT, per germline. V was pared by 0 bases and J by 3 bases, with 2 bases between. CDR3 DNA: TGTGCCAGCAGTTACTCCCACACTGAAGCTTTCTTT. Translation: CASSYSHTEAFF.

This clone was seen a single time. V gene TRBV19 combines with J gene TRBJ1-2; TRBD1 is a possible D gene (6 bases). Germline CDR1 is LNHDA and CDR2 is SQIVND (reference sequence). This CDR3 region has 16 residues. V lost 3 bases and J lost 4, with 18 bases in between. The chain's CDR3 is CASSILRGTHSYGYTF. DNA for the CDR3: TGTGCCAGTAGTATCCTACGGGGGACACACTCCTATGGCTACACCTTC.

V gene TRBV5-8 combines with J gene TRBJ1-2; perhaps TRBD1 as D (5 bases). CDR1 is SGHTS, CDR2 YDEGEE, per germline. Trimming shortened V by 7 bases and J by 0 bases, and 19 bases separated the two germline ends. The CDR3 is made up of 16 amino acids. In DNA form, the CDR3 reads TGTGCCAGCTCCTCACTTGGGGCTTCTTCTAACTATGGCTACACCTTC. It translates to CASSSLGASSNYGYTF.

This chain connects TRBV6-5 to TRBJ2-6; D ambiguous. The germline CDR1 and CDR2 sequences are MNHEY and SVGAGI. V dropped 6 bases and J dropped 12 bases, with 15 bases sitting between them. CDR3 length equals 13 residues. The CDR3 bases are TGTGCCAGCAGCCGGGCCTCCTCCGCCGTCCTGACTTTC. It yields the protein CASSRASSAVLTF.

V gene TRBV6-5 combines with J gene TRBJ1-3, with no clear D. Germline loops: CDR1 MNHEY, CDR2 SVGAGI. The germline V and J ends were trimmed by 3 bases and 7 bases, with 19 bases remaining between them. This CDR3 spans 16 amino acids. In nucleotides, the CDR3 is TGTGCCAGCAGTTATAGAGCCTCCAATGCTCGGAACACCATATATTTT. Protein product: CASSYRASNARNTIYF.

The chain joins TRBV7-2 to TRBJ2-1; D remains ambiguous. CDR1 is SGHTA, CDR2 FQGNSA, per germline. The CDR3 covers 15 residues. Trimming removed 1 base from V and 2 bases from J, with 9 bases in between. Here the CDR3 DNA reads TGTGCCAGCAGCTTAGTTGTGATGGCCTACAATGAGCAGTTCTTC. It specifies CASSLVVMAYNEQFF.

The rearrangement uses TRBV12-3 or TRBV12-4 and TRBJ2-1; D call uncertain. With 7 bases removed from V and 11 bases from J, the gap between germline ends came to 15 bases. The CDR3 is 12 amino acids. CDR3 DNA: TGTGCCAGCACCCCTGTCTCCGGAAAGCAGTTCTTC. This gives the protein CASTPVSGKQFF.

The chain combines TRBV12-3 or TRBV12-4 with TRBJ1-4; D call uncertain. The V and J ends lost 2 bases and 8 bases respectively, with 3 bases between them. The CDR3 length is 11 residues. This CDR3 is CASSLTEKLFF. Here the CDR3 DNA reads TGTGCCAGCAGTTTAACCGAAAAACTGTTTTTT.

The chain employs TRBV7-2 and TRBJ2-7; D ambiguous. The V end lost 5 bases, the J end lost 4 bases, and 15 bases lay between the germline ends. The germline V gene has CDR1 SGHTA and CDR2 FQGNSA. The CDR3 covers 14 residues. The CDR3 here is CASSTSGRVYEQYF. As DNA, the CDR3 is TGTGCCAGCAGCACGTCCGGACGGGTTTACGAGCAGTACTTC.

This clone was found a few times. The J gene is TRBJ1-4, the V gene TRBV6-5; tentatively, D is TRBD1 (6 bases). V dropped 6 bases and J dropped 15 bases, with 23 bases sitting between them. Germline lookup yields CDR1 MNHEY and CDR2 SVGAGI. The CDR3 sequence is 14 residues long. CDR3 bases: TGTGCCAGCAGCCATACCTGGGTGGAGGGGGAATTGTTTTTT. Its protein is CASSHTWVEGELFF.

This clone was seen a handful of times. CDR3 nucleotide sequence: TGTGCCAGCAGTTTAAACCGGGGCCGGGGGAATGAGCAGTTCTTC. Translated, it gives CASSLNRGRGNEQFF. This chain joins TRBV27 and TRBJ2-1, with TRBD2 as a possible D gene (6 bases). V was clipped by 2 bases and J by 7 bases, with 15 bases between them. The CDR3 spans 15 residues. CDR1 is MNHEY, CDR2 SMNVEV, per germline (reference sequence).

The V and J genes are TRBV7-2 and TRBJ1-5; D unresolved. Trimming removed 4 bases at V and 6 bases at J, with 7 bases between. This CDR3 contains 12 residues. Germline CDR1 SGHTA, CDR2 FQGNSA. The CDR3 nucleotides are TGTGCCAGCAGCTCGATAGGTCAGCCCCAGCATTTT. Translation: CASSSIGQPQHF.

The chain employs TRBV7-8 and TRBJ1-2; tentative D call: TRBD1 (5 bases). CDR1 SGHVS and CDR2 FQNEAQ come from the germline V gene. This CDR3 spans 20 amino acids. Between the trimmed V and J ends, which lost 0 bases and 5 bases, there was a span of 28 bases. DNA of the CDR3: TGTGCCAGCAGCTTAGCTAGGGGAGTCGGACTTACCCTAGGGGATTATGGCTACACCTTC. This sequence encodes CASSLARGVGLTLGDYGYTF.

The chain is built from TRBV12-5 and TRBJ2-2, with D perhaps TRBD1 or TRBD2 (6 bases each). CDR1 LGHNT and CDR2 FRNRAP come from the germline V gene. The CDR3 extends over 21 amino acids. V was pared by 1 base and J by 6 bases, with 30 bases between. CDR3 DNA: TGTGCTAGTGGTTTGGGAAGGGGGGCTCGGGGCGGAAGAAGTTCCCCCGGGGAGCTGTTTTTT. Translated, it gives CASGLGRGARGGRSSPGELFF. The variable domain in full, completed from reference TRBV12-5 and TRBJ2-2, reads DARVTQTPRHKVTEMGQEVTMRCQPILGHNTVFWYRQTMMQGLELLAYFRNRAPLDDSGMPKDRFSAEMPDATLATLKIQPSEPRDSAVYFCASGLGRGARGGRSSPGELFFGEGSRLTVL.

This clone was picked up a small number of times. The chain joins TRBV19 to TRBJ2-1; D perhaps matches TRBD1 (6 bases). CDR1 LNHDA and CDR2 SQIVND come from the germline V gene (reference sequence). The CDR3 is 20 residues long. Between the trimmed V and J ends, which lost 5 bases and 2 bases, there was a span of 28 bases. The CDR3 region is CASSAVWDKDLPKAYNEQFF. CDR3 coding DNA: TGTGCCAGTAGTGCCGTTTGGGACAAGGATTTACCGAAAGCCTACAATGAGCAGTTCTTC.

The count of this clone is one. The J gene is TRBJ2-5, the V gene TRBV27; TRBD2 might be the D (5 bases). Trimming removed 9 bases from V and 0 bases from J, with 26 bases in between. This CDR3 has 18 residues. Germline lookup yields CDR1 MNHEY and CDR2 SMNVEV (reference sequence). The DNA of the CDR3 is TGTGCCAGGCTCCGCTTTTGGGAGTTCGCCTCGTACCAAGAGACCCAGTACTTC. Translated: CARLRFWEFASYQETQYF.

For this clone: Other DNA sequences of this sample code for an identical CDR3. This chain links TRBV12-3 or TRBV12-4 with TRBJ1-1; D is unresolved. V lost 0 bases and J lost 1, with 3 bases in between. This CDR3 region has 13 residues. This chain's CDR3 is CASSLAGNTEAFF. CDR3 sequence (DNA): TGTGCCAGCAGTTTAGCGGGGAACACTGAAGCTTTCTTT.

This clone was observed a few times. This chain connects TRBV7-9 to TRBJ1-3; D is ambiguous. Germline assignment: CDR1 SEHNR and CDR2 FQNEAQ (reference sequence). Trimming stripped 7 bases from V and 1 base from J, with 8 bases between. The CDR3 sequence is 13 residues long. The CDR3 spells CASKRSSGNTIYF. CDR3 bases: TGTGCCAGCAAACGCTCTTCTGGAAACACCATATATTTT.

The gene calls are TRBV5-4 and TRBJ1-2; D might be TRBD1 (5 bases). Germline V lookup: CDR1 SGHNT, CDR2 YYREEE (reference sequence). The length of the CDR3 is 16 residues. V gave up 4 bases and J gave up 8 bases, with 24 bases separating them. DNA for the CDR3: TGTGCCAGCAGCCCCCCCTCGGGACGGAGGATTAGGGGCTACACCTTC. As protein: CASSPPSGRRIRGYTF.

V usage is TRBV5-1 and J usage is TRBJ2-1; D is uncertain. The germline V gene has CDR1 SGHRS and CDR2 YFSETQ. V gave up 3 bases and J gave up 0 bases, with 7 bases separating them. The CDR3 contains 14 residues. CDR3 protein: CASSWYGSYNEQFF. The CDR3 region has the DNA TGCGCCAGCAGCTGGTATGGCTCCTACAATGAGCAGTTCTTC. Full variable domain (missing parts from reference TRBV5-1 and TRBJ2-1): KAGVTQTPRYLIKTRGQQVTLSCSPISGHRSVSWYQQTPGQGLQFLFEYFSETQRNKGNFPGRFSGRQFSNSRSEMNVSTLELGDSALYLCASSWYGSYNEQFFGPGTRLTVL.